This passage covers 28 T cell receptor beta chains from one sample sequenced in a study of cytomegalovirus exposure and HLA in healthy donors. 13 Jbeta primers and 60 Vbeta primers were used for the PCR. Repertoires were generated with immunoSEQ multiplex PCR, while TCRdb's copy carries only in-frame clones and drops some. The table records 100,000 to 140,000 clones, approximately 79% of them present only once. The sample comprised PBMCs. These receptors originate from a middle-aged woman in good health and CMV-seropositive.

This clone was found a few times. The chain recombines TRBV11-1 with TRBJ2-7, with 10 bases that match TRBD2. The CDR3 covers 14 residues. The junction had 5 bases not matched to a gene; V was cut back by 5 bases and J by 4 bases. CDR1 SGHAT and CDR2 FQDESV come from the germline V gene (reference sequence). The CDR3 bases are TGTGCCAGCAGCCCAGCGGGGGGGCCGTACGAGCAGTACTTC. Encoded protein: CASSPAGGPYEQYF.

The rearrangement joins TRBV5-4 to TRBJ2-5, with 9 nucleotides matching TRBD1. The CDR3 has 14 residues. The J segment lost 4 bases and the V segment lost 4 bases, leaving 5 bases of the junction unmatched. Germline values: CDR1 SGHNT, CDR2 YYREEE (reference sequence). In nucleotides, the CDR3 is TGTGCCAGCAGCCAGGGACAGGGAAGAGAGACCCAGTACTTC. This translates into CASSQGQGRETQYF.

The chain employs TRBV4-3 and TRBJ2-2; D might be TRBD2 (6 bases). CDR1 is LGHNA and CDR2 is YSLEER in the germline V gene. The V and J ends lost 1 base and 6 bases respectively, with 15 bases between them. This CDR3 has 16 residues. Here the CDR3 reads CASSQVGGPGSGELFF. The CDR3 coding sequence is TGCGCCAGCAGCCAAGTCGGGGGTCCAGGGTCCGGGGAGCTGTTTTTT.

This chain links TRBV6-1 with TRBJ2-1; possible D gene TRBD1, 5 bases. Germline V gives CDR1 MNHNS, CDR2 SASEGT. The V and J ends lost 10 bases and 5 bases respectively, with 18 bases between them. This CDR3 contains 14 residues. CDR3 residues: CATNIFRGNNEQFF. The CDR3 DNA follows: TGTGCCACCAATATTTTTAGGGGAAACAATGAGCAGTTCTTC.

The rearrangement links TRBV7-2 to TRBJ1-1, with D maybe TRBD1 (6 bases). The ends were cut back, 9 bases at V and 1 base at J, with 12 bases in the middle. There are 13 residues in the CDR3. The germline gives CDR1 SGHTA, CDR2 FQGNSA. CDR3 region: CASGGSRNTEAFF. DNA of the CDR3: TGTGCCAGTGGGGGCAGCAGGAACACTGAAGCTTTCTTT.

The CDR3 region is CASVLAQSQETQYF. For the CDR3, the DNA is TGTGCCAGCGTTCTAGCCCAAAGCCAAGAGACCCAGTACTTC. The V gene is TRBV19, the J gene TRBJ2-5; D might be TRBD2 (5 bases). The CDR3 is made up of 14 amino acids. Per germline, CDR1 LNHDA and CDR2 SQIVND (reference sequence). V lost 9 bases, J lost 1 base, and 15 bases lay in between.

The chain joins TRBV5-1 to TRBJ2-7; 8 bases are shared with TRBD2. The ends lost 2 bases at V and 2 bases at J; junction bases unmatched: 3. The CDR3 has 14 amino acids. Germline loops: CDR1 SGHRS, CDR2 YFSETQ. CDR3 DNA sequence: TGCGCCAGCAGCTTCCGGGAGGGAACCTACGAGCAGTACTTC. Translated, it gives CASSFREGTYEQYF.

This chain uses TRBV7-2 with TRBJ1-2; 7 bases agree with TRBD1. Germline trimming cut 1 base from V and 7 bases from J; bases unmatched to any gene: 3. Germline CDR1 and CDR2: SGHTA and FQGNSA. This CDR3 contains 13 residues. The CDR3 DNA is TGTGCCAGCAGCTTAGGAGACAGGGCTGGCTACACCTTC. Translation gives CASSLGDRAGYTF.

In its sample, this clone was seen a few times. This CDR3 is CASSLPGAGQGGGYTF. Here the CDR3 DNA reads TGCGCCAGCAGCCTCCCTGGGGCGGGACAGGGGGGGGGCTACACCTTC. This chain joins TRBV4-1 and TRBJ1-2; 11 nucleotides match TRBD1. Per germline, CDR1 MGHRA and CDR2 YSYEKL. J lost 8 bases, V lost 4 bases, and 12 bases had no gene match. The CDR3 sequence is 16 residues long.

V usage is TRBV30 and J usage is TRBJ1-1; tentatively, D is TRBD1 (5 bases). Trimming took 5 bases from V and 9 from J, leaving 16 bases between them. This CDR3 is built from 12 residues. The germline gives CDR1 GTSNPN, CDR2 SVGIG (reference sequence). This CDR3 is CAWQPPGGQAFF. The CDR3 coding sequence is TGTGCCTGGCAACCACCGGGGGGTCAAGCTTTCTTT.

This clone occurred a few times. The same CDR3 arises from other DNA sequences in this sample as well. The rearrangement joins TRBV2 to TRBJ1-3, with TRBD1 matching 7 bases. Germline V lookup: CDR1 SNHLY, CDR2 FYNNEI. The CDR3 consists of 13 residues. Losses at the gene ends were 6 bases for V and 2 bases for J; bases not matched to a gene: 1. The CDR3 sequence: CASRRGPGNTIYF. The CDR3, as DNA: TGTGCCAGCAGAAGGGGGCCTGGAAACACCATATATTTT.

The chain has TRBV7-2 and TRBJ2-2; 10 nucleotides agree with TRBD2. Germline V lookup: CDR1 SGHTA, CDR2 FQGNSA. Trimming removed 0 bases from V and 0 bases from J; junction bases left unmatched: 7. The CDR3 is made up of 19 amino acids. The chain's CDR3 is CASSLAASGGVSNTGELFF. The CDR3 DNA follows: TGTGCCAGCAGCTTAGCGGCTAGCGGGGGTGTTTCGAACACCGGGGAGCTGTTTTTT.

The CDR3 nucleotides read TGCAGCGTTGAAGTTGCACTTTCCGGCACTGAAGCTTTCTTT. This codes for CSVEVALSGTEAFF. The genes are TRBV29-1 and TRBJ1-1; no clear D. CDR3 size: 14 residues. The V end lost 1 base, the J end lost 4 bases, and 13 bases lay between the germline ends. Germline CDR1 is SQVTM and CDR2 is ANQGSEA.

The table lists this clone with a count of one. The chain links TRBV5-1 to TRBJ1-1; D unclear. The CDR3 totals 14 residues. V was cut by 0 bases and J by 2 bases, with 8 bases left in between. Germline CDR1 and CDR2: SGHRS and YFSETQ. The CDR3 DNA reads TGCGCCAGCAGCTTGGACTCGGGAAACACTGAAGCTTTCTTT. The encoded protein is CASSLDSGNTEAFF.

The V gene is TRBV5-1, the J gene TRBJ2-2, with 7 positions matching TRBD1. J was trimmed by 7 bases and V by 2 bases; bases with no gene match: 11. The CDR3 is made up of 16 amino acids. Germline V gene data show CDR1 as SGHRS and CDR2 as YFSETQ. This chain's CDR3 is CASSLRGGVVDGELFF. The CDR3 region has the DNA TGCGCCAGCAGCTTACGAGGGGGCGTAGTGGACGGGGAGCTGTTTTTT.

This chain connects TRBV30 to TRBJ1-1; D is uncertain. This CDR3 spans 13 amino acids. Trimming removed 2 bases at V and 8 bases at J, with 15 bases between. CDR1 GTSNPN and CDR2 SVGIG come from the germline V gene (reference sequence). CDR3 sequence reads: CAWSQRATGEAFF. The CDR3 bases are TGTGCCTGGAGTCAGCGGGCCACTGGGGAAGCTTTCTTT.

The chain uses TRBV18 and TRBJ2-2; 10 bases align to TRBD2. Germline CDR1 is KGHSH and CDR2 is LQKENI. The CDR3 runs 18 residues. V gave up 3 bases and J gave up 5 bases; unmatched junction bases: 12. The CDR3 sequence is CASSPLASGGTSTGELFF. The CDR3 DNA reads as TGTGCCAGCTCACCCCTTGCTAGCGGGGGAACGAGTACCGGGGAGCTGTTTTTT.

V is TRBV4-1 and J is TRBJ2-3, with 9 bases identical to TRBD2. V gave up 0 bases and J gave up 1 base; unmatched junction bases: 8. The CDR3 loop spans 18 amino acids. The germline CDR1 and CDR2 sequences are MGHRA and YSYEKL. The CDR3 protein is CASSQDPYRGGGTDTQYF. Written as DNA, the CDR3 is TGCGCCAGCAGCCAAGATCCTTATCGCGGGGGGGGCACAGATACGCAGTATTTT.

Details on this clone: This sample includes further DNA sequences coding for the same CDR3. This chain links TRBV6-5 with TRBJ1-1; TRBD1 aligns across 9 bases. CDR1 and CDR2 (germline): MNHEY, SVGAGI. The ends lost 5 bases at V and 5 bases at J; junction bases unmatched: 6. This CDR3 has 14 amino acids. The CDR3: CASSQDRGRTEAFF. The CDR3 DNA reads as TGTGCCAGCAGTCAGGACAGGGGACGGACTGAAGCTTTCTTT.

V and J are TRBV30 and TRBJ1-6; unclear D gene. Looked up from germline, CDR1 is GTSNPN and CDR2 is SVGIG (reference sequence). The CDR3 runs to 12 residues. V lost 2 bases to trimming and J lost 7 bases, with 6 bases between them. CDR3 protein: CAWSIRNSPLHF. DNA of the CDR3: TGTGCCTGGAGTATTCGGAATTCACCCCTCCACTTT. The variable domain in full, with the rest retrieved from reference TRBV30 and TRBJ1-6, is SQTIHQWPATLVQPVGSPLSLECTVEGTSNPNLYWYRQAAGRGLQLLFYSVGIGQISSEVPQNLSASRPQDRQFILSSKKLLLSDSGFYLCAWSIRNSPLHFGNGTRLTVT.

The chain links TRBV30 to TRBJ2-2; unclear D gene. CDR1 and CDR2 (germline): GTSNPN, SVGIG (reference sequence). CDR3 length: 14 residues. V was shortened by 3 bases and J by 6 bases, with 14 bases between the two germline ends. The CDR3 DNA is TGTGCCTGGAGACTTAACAGTCACGCCGGGGAGCTGTTTTTT. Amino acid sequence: CAWRLNSHAGELFF.

This CDR3 reads CASASLSVQYF. The CDR3, as DNA: TGTGCCAGCGCCTCCCTAAGTGTGCAGTACTTC. The chain employs TRBV6-5 and TRBJ2-7; D unclear. Germline values: CDR1 MNHEY, CDR2 SVGAGI. Trimming removed 8 bases from V and 9 bases from J, with 14 bases in between. The CDR3 is made up of 11 amino acids.

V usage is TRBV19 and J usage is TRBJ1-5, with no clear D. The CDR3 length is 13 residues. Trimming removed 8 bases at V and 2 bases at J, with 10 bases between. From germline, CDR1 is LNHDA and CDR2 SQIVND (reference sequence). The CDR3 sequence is CASGRDGNQPQHF. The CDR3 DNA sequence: TGTGCCAGTGGGAGGGATGGCAATCAGCCCCAGCATTTT.

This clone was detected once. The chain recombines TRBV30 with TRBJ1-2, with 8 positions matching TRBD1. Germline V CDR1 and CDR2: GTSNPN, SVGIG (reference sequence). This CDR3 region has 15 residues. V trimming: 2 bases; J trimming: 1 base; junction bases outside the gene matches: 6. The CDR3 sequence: CAWSTRQGFNYGYTF. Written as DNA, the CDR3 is TGTGCCTGGAGTACAAGACAGGGGTTTAACTATGGCTACACCTTC.

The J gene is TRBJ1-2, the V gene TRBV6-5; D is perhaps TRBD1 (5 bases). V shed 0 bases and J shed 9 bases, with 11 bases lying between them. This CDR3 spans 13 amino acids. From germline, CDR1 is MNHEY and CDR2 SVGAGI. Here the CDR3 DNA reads TGTGCCAGCAGTTACTCGGGACTGGGAAGCTACACCTTC. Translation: CASSYSGLGSYTF.

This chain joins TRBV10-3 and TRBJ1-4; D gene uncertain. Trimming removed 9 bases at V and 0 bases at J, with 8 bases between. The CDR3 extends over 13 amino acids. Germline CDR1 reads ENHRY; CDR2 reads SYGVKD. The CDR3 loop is CAMKSATNEKLFF. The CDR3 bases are TGTGCCATGAAGTCGGCAACTAATGAAAAACTGTTTTTT.

The CDR3 protein is CASSLKGLNEKLFF. CDR3 sequence (DNA): TGCGCCAGCAGCTTGAAGGGACTTAATGAAAAACTGTTTTTT. V gene TRBV5-1 combines with J gene TRBJ1-4; TRBD1 is a possible D gene (5 bases). Trimming took off 1 base at V and 4 bases at J, with 8 bases between the two ends. The CDR3 is 14 amino acids. Germline V gives CDR1 SGHRS, CDR2 YFSETQ.

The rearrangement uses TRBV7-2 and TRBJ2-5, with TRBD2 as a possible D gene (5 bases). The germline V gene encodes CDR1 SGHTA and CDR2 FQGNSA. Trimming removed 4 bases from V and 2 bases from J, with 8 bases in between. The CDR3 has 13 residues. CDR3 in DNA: TGTGCCAGCAGCTCACGGGGTCAAGAGACCCAGTACTTC. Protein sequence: CASSSRGQETQYF.